This TCR beta chain is drawn from a study of cytomegalovirus exposure and HLA in healthy donors. Study results and caveats: In an earlier analysis, about 87% or about 30%: the productive usage of most TCR beta V segments. It was shown in a later analysis that HLA-associated TCR beta chains were more clonally expanded than other, equally common chains.

With regard to this clone: What it binds is unknown.

Primers for the PCR totalled 60 Vbeta and 13 Jbeta. Produced via immunoSEQ multiplex PCR; TCRdb's table is partial and in-frame only. Found here are roughly 120,000 clones, approximately 9.4% of them singletons; the top ten hold 3% to 3.5%. The CDR3 runs 13 residues. Trimming cost V 4 bases and J 1 base, with 3 bases left between them. The germline V gene encodes CDR1 SGHRS and CDR2 YFSETQ. The chain recombines TRBV5-1 with TRBJ2-6; D not resolved. The TCR was taken from a man aged 25-40 years in good health and CMV-seronegative. Material for sequencing was PBMCs. CDR3 coding DNA: TGCGCCAGCAGCCGGTCTGGGGCCAACGTCCTGACTTTC. It yields the protein CASSRSGANVLTF.